Each of the 26 T cell receptor beta chains below was sequenced from the same sample in a study of long-term antiretroviral therapy in people with HIV. Investigators performed immunoSEQ version v3.0 at survey level. Generated by immunoSEQ multiplex PCR, the TCRdb table keeps only in-frame clones and is missing some. The sample yields more than 20,000 clones, roughly 86% seen once. The sequencing here drew on unsorted PBMCs, taken 4.4 years after starting antiretroviral therapy. All receptors derive from a man aged 25-45 years with HIV.

The table lists this clone with a few counts. V gene TRBV19 combines with J gene TRBJ2-1; the match to TRBD2 covers 13 bases. The V gene's germline CDR1 is LNHDA and CDR2 SQIVND (reference sequence). Unmatched junction bases numbered 13, after V lost 3 bases and J lost 8 bases. The CDR3 has 18 amino acids. Here the CDR3 DNA reads TGTGCCAGTAGTATTGAGGGCGGGACTAGCGGGGTGGGCTATGAGCAGTTCTTC. This gives the protein CASSIEGGTSGVGYEQFF.

The rearrangement uses TRBV9 and TRBJ1-1, with D hard to call. Between the trimmed V and J ends, which lost 3 bases and 4 bases, there was a span of 10 bases. Germline CDR1 reads SGDLS; CDR2 reads YYNGEE. This CDR3 region has 13 residues. CDR3 region: CASSAYRSTEAFF. The CDR3 DNA is TGTGCCAGCAGCGCCTATAGGAGCACTGAAGCTTTCTTT.

The CDR3: CASSPGGVTEAFF. The DNA for the CDR3 is TGTGCCAGCAGCCCAGGGGGGGTCACTGAAGCTTTCTTT. The chain has TRBV6-5 and TRBJ1-1; 7 bases are shared with TRBD1. The junction had 5 bases not matched to a gene; V was cut back by 6 bases and J by 4 bases. In germline, CDR1 is MNHEY, CDR2 SVGAGI. The CDR3 spans 13 residues.

This clone is a singleton in its sample. The genes are TRBV7-2 and TRBJ2-7, with 7 bases fitting TRBD2. V lost 7 bases to trimming and J lost 3 bases; unmatched junction nucleotides: 6. Germline CDR1 reads SGHTA; CDR2 reads FQGNSA. This CDR3 spans 13 amino acids. The CDR3 protein is CASIPSGSYEQYF. In nucleotides, the CDR3 is TGTGCCAGCATCCCTAGCGGCAGCTACGAGCAGTACTTC.

The CDR3 loop reads CSVESPKGPDNEQFF. DNA of the CDR3: TGCAGCGTTGAGTCTCCCAAGGGCCCCGACAATGAGCAGTTCTTC. This chain joins TRBV29-1 and TRBJ2-1; D is uncertain. Germline V CDR1 and CDR2: SQVTM, ANQGSEA. The CDR3 is 15 amino acids. V was cut by 3 bases and J by 5 bases, with 17 bases left in between.

The chain employs TRBV7-2 and TRBJ2-1; D not resolved. Germline V lookup: CDR1 SGHTA, CDR2 FQGNSA. Trimming shortened V by 2 bases and J by 7 bases, and 9 bases separated the two germline ends. There are 13 residues in the CDR3. This CDR3 reads CASSLQWLNEQFF. As DNA, the CDR3 is TGTGCCAGCAGCTTACAGTGGTTGAATGAGCAGTTCTTC.

The chain employs TRBV7-8 and TRBJ1-1, with D possibly TRBD1 on 5 matching bases. CDR1 is SGHVS and CDR2 is FQNEAQ in the germline V gene. The CDR3 is 16 amino acids. Trimming left V 7 bases short and J 0 bases short, with 18 bases between. The CDR3 DNA follows: TGTGCCAGCACCCACACATTTGGGGGGATGAACACTGAAGCTTTCTTT. Protein product: CASTHTFGGMNTEAFF.

The rearrangement joins TRBV28 to TRBJ1-2, with TRBD1 matching 8 bases. CDR1 is MDHEN, CDR2 SYDVKM, per germline. The trim removed 3 bases at V and 2 bases at J, leaving 2 bases unmatched. The CDR3 is made up of 14 amino acids. CDR3 coding DNA: TGTGCCAGCAGTTTCGGACAGGGAAACTATGGCTACACCTTC. Protein sequence: CASSFGQGNYGYTF.

This clone was counted a single time. The chain combines TRBV7-9 with TRBJ2-7; 9 bases match TRBD1. Germline CDR1 reads SEHNR; CDR2 reads FQNEAQ (reference sequence). This CDR3 has 15 residues. V shed 5 bases and J 5 bases; nucleotides not matched to a gene: 10. The DNA of the CDR3 is TGTGCCAGCAGCCCCCCGGGACAGGGATACCACGAGCAGTACTTC. This codes for CASSPPGQGYHEQYF.

The V gene is TRBV2, the J gene TRBJ1-2, with D possibly TRBD1 on 6 matching bases. Between the trimmed V and J ends, which lost 5 bases and 0 bases, there was a span of 7 bases. Germline CDR1 is SNHLY and CDR2 is FYNNEI. The CDR3 has 13 amino acids. The CDR3 loop is CASSRTANYGYTF. The CDR3 DNA follows: TGTGCCAGCAGTCGGACAGCTAACTATGGCTACACCTTC.

V usage is TRBV6-5 and J usage is TRBJ1-1; no definite D call. This CDR3 comprises 14 residues. From germline, CDR1 is MNHEY and CDR2 SVGAGI. Between the trimmed V and J ends, which lost 2 bases and 0 bases, there was a span of 7 bases. The CDR3 loop is CASSYAGVNTEAFF. The CDR3 region has the DNA TGTGCCAGCAGTTACGCCGGCGTGAACACTGAAGCTTTCTTT.

The chain combines TRBV28 with TRBJ1-1; D is undetermined. V was clipped by 5 bases and J by 1 base, with 5 bases between them. This CDR3 has 12 amino acids. Germline V lookup: CDR1 MDHEN, CDR2 SYDVKM. The CDR3 reads CASSEENTEAFF. The CDR3 DNA reads TGTGCCAGCAGTGAGGAGAACACTGAAGCTTTCTTT. Full variable domain (remainder filled in from reference TRBV28 and TRBJ1-1): DVKVTQSSRYLVKRTGEKVFLECVQDMDHENMFWYRQDPGLGLRLIYFSYDVKMKEKGDIPEGYSVSREKKERFSLILESASTNQTSMYLCASSEENTEAFFGQGTRLTVV.

The chain carries TRBV5-8 and TRBJ1-1; TRBD1 agrees at 7 bases. The CDR3 length is 14 residues. J gave up 4 bases and V 2 bases, and 5 bases lay outside the gene matches. Germline-derived CDR1 and CDR2 are SGHTS and YDEGEE. Here the CDR3 reads CASSFLQGGTEAFF. Here the CDR3 DNA reads TGTGCCAGCAGCTTTCTCCAGGGGGGCACTGAAGCTTTCTTT.

CDR3 DNA sequence: TGTGCCAGCAGCCCCCGACCGGGACAGAATGAAAAACTGTTTTTT. Protein sequence: CASSPRPGQNEKLFF. The J gene is TRBJ1-4, the V gene TRBV7-2; 7 bases are a match to TRBD1. The V gene's germline CDR1 is SGHTA and CDR2 FQGNSA. V gave up 5 bases and J gave up 5 bases; unmatched junction bases: 8. The CDR3 spans 15 residues.

This chain uses TRBV29-1 with TRBJ1-1, with TRBD1 as a possible D gene (6 bases). Trimming cost V 5 bases and J 2 bases, with 9 bases left between them. Germline CDR1 reads SQVTM; CDR2 reads ANQGSEA. The CDR3 runs to 12 residues. CDR3 nucleotides: TGCAGCGTTTTGGGACATAACACTGAAGCTTTCTTT. As protein: CSVLGHNTEAFF. Using reference TRBV29-1 and TRBJ1-1 for the parts outside the CDR3, the full variable domain is SAVISQKPSRDICQRGTSLTIQCQVDSQVTMMFWYRQQPGQSLTLIATANQGSEATYESGFVIDKFPISRPNLTFSTLTVSNMSPEDSSIYLCSVLGHNTEAFFGQGTRLTVV.

The chain couples TRBV7-3 to TRBJ2-5; 12 nucleotides align to TRBD2. In germline, CDR1 is SGHTA, CDR2 FQGTGA. V lost 5 bases to trimming and J lost 4 bases; unmatched junction nucleotides: 5. This CDR3 has 15 amino acids. The CDR3, as DNA: TGTGCCAGCAGCCCGACTAGCGGGAGAGGAGAGACCCAGTACTTC. Translated, it gives CASSPTSGRGETQYF.

V is TRBV6-6 and J is TRBJ2-6; D is unclear. CDR3 length: 13 residues. CDR1 is MNHNY and CDR2 is SVGAGI in the germline V gene (reference sequence). V lost 6 bases and J 4 bases, leaving 7 bases between the germline ends. The CDR3: CASSPEGANVLTF. The DNA for the CDR3 is TGTGCCAGCAGCCCGGAAGGGGCCAACGTCCTGACTTTC.

The gene calls are TRBV7-8 and TRBJ2-3, with D perhaps given as TRBD1 or TRBD2 (5 bases each). CDR3 length: 14 residues. The germline V gene encodes CDR1 SGHVS and CDR2 FQNEAQ. Between the trimmed V and J ends, which lost 5 bases and 5 bases, there was a span of 14 bases. The CDR3 nucleotides read TGTGCCAGCAGCCCCCGGGGCAGGCGAGATACGCAGTATTTT. It specifies CASSPRGRRDTQYF.

CDR3 protein: CATSTGLNTEAFF. CDR3 nucleotide sequence: TGTGCCACATCGACAGGGTTGAACACTGAAGCTTTCTTT. This chain uses TRBV15 with TRBJ1-1, with 7 bases lining up with TRBD1. CDR3 size: 13 residues. V was clipped by 9 bases and J by 0 bases; unmatched bases: 4. Germline assignment: CDR1 LNHNV and CDR2 YYDKDF (reference sequence).

The V and J genes are TRBV29-1 and TRBJ2-7; weak D call: TRBD1 (7 bases). CDR1 SQVTM and CDR2 ANQGSEA come from the germline V gene. The CDR3 contains 13 residues. Trimming shortened V by 6 bases and J by 6 bases, and 18 bases separated the two germline ends. In DNA, the CDR3 is TGCAGCGTCCCCCTGGAGGGGGCAGCCGAGCAGTACTTC. Its translation is CSVPLEGAAEQYF.

This chain uses TRBV5-1 with TRBJ1-1; the D is unclear. Germline loops: CDR1 SGHRS, CDR2 YFSETQ. Deletions cut 0 bases from V and 0 bases from J, with 9 bases between. The CDR3 spans 15 residues. In nucleotides, the CDR3 is TGCGCCAGCAGCTTGGACAGCTCACTGAACACTGAAGCTTTCTTT. Its protein product is CASSLDSSLNTEAFF.

This clone was picked up one time. The chain has TRBV14 and TRBJ2-7, with 14 bases identical to TRBD2. The CDR3 is 19 amino acids. Trimming cost V 1 base and J 9 bases; bases outside gene matches: 17. Germline CDR1 reads SGHDN; CDR2 reads FVKESK. The CDR3 loop is CASSQGLSGTSGRREVQYF. DNA for the CDR3: TGTGCCAGCAGCCAAGGACTCTCCGGGACTAGCGGGAGAAGAGAGGTGCAGTACTTC.

This chain links TRBV18 with TRBJ1-6; tentative D call: TRBD1 (5 bases). Trimming removed 3 bases from V and 13 bases from J, with 13 bases in between. CDR1 and CDR2 (germline): KGHSH, LQKENI. CDR3 length: 13 amino acids. The CDR3 loop is CASSPYQGSPLHF. The CDR3 region has the DNA TGTGCCAGCTCACCGTACCAGGGTTCCCCCCTCCACTTT.

The chain joins TRBV5-4 to TRBJ1-1; no firm D call. The CDR3 runs to 13 residues. The V and J ends lost 0 bases and 0 bases respectively, with 3 bases between them. The germline gives CDR1 SGHNT, CDR2 YYREEE (reference sequence). CDR3 residues: CASSLGVNTEAFF. In DNA form, the CDR3 reads TGTGCCAGCAGCTTGGGTGTGAACACTGAAGCTTTCTTT.

The count of this clone is one. The chain combines TRBV27 with TRBJ1-2; weak D call: TRBD1 (6 bases). This CDR3 has 15 amino acids. CDR1 MNHEY and CDR2 SMNVEV come from the germline V gene (reference sequence). The V and J ends lost 5 bases and 0 bases respectively, with 13 bases between them. The CDR3 DNA reads TGTGCCAGCAGTCTAAACAGGGCAGCTAACTATGGCTACACCTTC. It encodes CASSLNRAANYGYTF.

The genes are TRBV7-9 and TRBJ1-6; TRBD1 matches at 7 bases. The germline V gene encodes CDR1 SEHNR and CDR2 FQNEAQ (reference sequence). The CDR3 totals 14 residues. After removal of 3 bases from V and 6 bases from J, the junction contained 2 bases not matched to a gene. CDR3 amino acids: CASSFGTVNSPLHF. Written as DNA, the CDR3 is TGTGCCAGCAGCTTTGGGACAGTTAATTCACCCCTCCACTTT. The whole variable domain, filled in from reference TRBV7-9 and TRBJ1-6, reads DTGVSQNPRHKITKRGQNVTFRCDPISEHNRLYWYRQTLGQGPEFLTYFQNEAQLEKSRLLSDRFSAERPKGSFSTLEIQRTEQGDSAMYLCASSFGTVNSPLHFGNGTRLTVT.